The 6 T cell receptor beta chains presented below share a single source sample, sequenced in a study of control samples from healthy donors and cancer patients. The protocol was immunoSEQ multiplex PCR, while the TCRdb copy is restricted to in-frame clones and leaves out a portion. The repertoire holds about 120,000 clones, with around 90% as singletons. Sequencing used blood. Source of these receptors: a man between 18 and 35 years old in good health.

The chain uses TRBV6-1 and TRBJ2-5, with 9 bases that match TRBD1. The CDR3 totals 16 residues. J lost 5 bases, V lost 3 bases, and 10 bases had no gene match. Germline CDR1 MNHNS, CDR2 SASEGT. The CDR3 DNA sequence: TGTGCCAGCAGTGAGACAGGGGGGCTATCTCTGGAGACCCAGTACTTC. This encodes CASSETGGLSLETQYF.

The chain couples TRBV18 to TRBJ1-1; D is unclear. The germline V gene has CDR1 KGHSH and CDR2 LQKENI. CDR3 length: 14 residues. Trimming took 2 bases from V and 6 from J, leaving 13 bases between them. CDR3 nucleotide sequence: TGTGCCAGCTCACCAGAAAAAGGTGGAGCTGAAGCTTTCTTT. Protein sequence: CASSPEKGGAEAFF.

The genes are TRBV6-5 and TRBJ2-5; the match to TRBD1 covers 8 bases. Germline lookup yields CDR1 MNHEY and CDR2 SVGAGI. The V gene end was trimmed by 0 bases and the J gene end by 9 bases; junction bases not matched to a gene: 12. This CDR3 comprises 16 residues. The CDR3 reads CASSYSIGTGSTAQYF. CDR3 DNA: TGTGCCAGCAGTTACTCGATCGGGACAGGTAGTACGGCCCAGTACTTC.

The V call is TRBV29-1, the J call TRBJ1-2, with D perhaps matching TRBD1 (5 bases). The CDR3 totals 14 residues. Germline V CDR1 and CDR2: SQVTM, ANQGSEA. Trimming took off 6 bases at V and 0 bases at J, with 14 bases between the two ends. The DNA of the CDR3 is TGCAGCGTCAGTGTCGGGACCTCTAACTATGGCTACACCTTC. Protein sequence: CSVSVGTSNYGYTF. Based on the CDR3 plus reference TRBV29-1 and TRBJ1-2, the full variable domain is SAVISQKPSRDICQRGTSLTIQCQVDSQVTMMFWYRQQPGQSLTLIATANQGSEATYESGFVIDKFPISRPNLTFSTLTVSNMSPEDSSIYLCSVSVGTSNYGYTFGSGTRLTVV.

The CDR3 reads CASSLGTGEAFF. In nucleotides, the CDR3 is TGTGCCAGCAGCTTAGGGACAGGTGAAGCTTTCTTT. The chain combines TRBV7-9 with TRBJ1-1, with TRBD1 matching 7 bases. With 1 base clipped from V and 7 bases from J, the junction kept 0 bases outside the gene matches. Germline lookup yields CDR1 SEHNR and CDR2 FQNEAQ (reference sequence). The CDR3 spans 12 residues.

The chain employs TRBV4-2 and TRBJ2-2; D perhaps matches TRBD2 (6 bases). The CDR3 length is 16 residues. Germline V gives CDR1 LGHNA, CDR2 YNFKEQ. The germline V and J ends were trimmed by 3 bases and 1 base, with 12 bases remaining between them. CDR3 nucleotide sequence: TGTGCCAGCAGCCAGGAGGGACGGATGAACACCGGGGAGCTGTTTTTT. This translates into CASSQEGRMNTGELFF.